The clone carrying this TCR beta chain was counted between two and nine times. Antigen specificity is unknown. This record belongs to a study of cytomegalovirus exposure and HLA in healthy donors. Whole-study results and caveats: The authors excluded some V segments, including TRBV6-2 and TRBV6-3, as indistinguishable.

The PCR had 60 Vbeta and 13 Jbeta primers. Generated by immunoSEQ multiplex PCR, the TCRdb table keeps only in-frame clones and is missing some. The sample lists approximately 100,000 clones, about nine tenths seen once, with around a tenth in the top ten. Donors consisted of healthy bone marrow donors. The V and J ends lost 7 bases and 0 bases respectively, with 13 bases between them. Germline loops: CDR1 MNHEY, CDR2 SVGAGI. The CDR3 is made up of 15 amino acids. The rearrangement links TRBV6-5 to TRBJ2-1, with TRBD2 as a possible D gene (5 bases). The receptor comes from a young man in good health and CMV-seropositive. Sequences were obtained from PBMCs. CDR3 loop: CASKFGGFSYNEQFF. The CDR3 DNA sequence: TGTGCCAGCAAGTTTGGCGGGTTCTCCTACAATGAGCAGTTCTTC.